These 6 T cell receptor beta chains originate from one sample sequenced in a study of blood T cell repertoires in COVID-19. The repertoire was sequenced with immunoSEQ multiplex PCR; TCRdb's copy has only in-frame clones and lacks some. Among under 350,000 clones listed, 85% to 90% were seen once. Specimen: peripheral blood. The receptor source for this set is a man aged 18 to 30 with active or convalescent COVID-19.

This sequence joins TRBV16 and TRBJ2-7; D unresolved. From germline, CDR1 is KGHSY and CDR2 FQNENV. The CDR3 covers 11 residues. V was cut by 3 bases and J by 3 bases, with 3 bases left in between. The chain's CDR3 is CASSHHYEQYF. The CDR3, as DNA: TGTGCCAGCAGCCACCACTACGAGCAGTACTTC. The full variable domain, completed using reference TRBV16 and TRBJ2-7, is GEEVAQTPKHLVRGEGQKAKLYCAPIKGHSYVFWYQQVLKNEFKFLISFQNENVFDETGMPKERFSAKCLPNSPCSLEIQATKLEDSAVYFCASSHHYEQYFGPGTRLTVT.

In DNA, the CDR3 is TGTGCCAGCAGTTATGGACTAGGACCCTACGAGCAGTACTTC. It translates to CASSYGLGPYEQYF. The genes are TRBV6-5 and TRBJ2-7; TRBD2 matches at 7 bases. The CDR3 extends over 14 amino acids. After removal of 3 bases from V and 2 bases from J, the junction contained 4 bases not matched to a gene. CDR1 MNHEY and CDR2 SVGAGI come from the germline V gene.

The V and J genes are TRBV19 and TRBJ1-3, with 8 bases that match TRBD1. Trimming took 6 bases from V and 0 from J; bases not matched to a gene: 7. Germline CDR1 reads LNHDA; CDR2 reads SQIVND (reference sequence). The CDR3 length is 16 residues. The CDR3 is CASSGTGRSSGNTIYF. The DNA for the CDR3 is TGTGCCAGTAGCGGGACAGGTCGAAGCTCTGGAAACACCATATATTTT.

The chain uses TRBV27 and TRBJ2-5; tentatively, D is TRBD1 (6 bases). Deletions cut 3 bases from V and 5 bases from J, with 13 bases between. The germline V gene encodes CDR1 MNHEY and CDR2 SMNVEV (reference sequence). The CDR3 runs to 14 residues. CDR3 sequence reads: CASSFQGPGETQYF. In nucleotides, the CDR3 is TGTGCCAGCAGTTTTCAGGGGCCGGGGGAGACCCAGTACTTC.

The CDR3 reads CASSLGRGGGYTF. The CDR3 DNA sequence: TGTGCCAGCAGTTTAGGCAGGGGCGGTGGCTACACCTTC. J is TRBJ1-2 and V is TRBV28, with D perhaps TRBD1 (6 bases). This CDR3 contains 13 residues. The V end lost 2 bases, the J end lost 7 bases, and 11 bases lay between the germline ends. Germline V gene data show CDR1 as MDHEN and CDR2 as SYDVKM.

DNA of the CDR3: TGTGCCAGCAGCGTACGCGGATCGAACACCGGGGAGCTGTTTTTT. Translation gives CASSVRGSNTGELFF. The chain joins TRBV9 to TRBJ2-2; D unclear. Deletions cut 1 base from V and 0 bases from J, with 7 bases between. The CDR3 has 15 residues. The germline V gene has CDR1 SGDLS and CDR2 YYNGEE.